A single TCR beta chain is shown here with its context. The specificity of this receptor is unknown. No per-base quality is available; no much larger clone lies one base away. TCRbeta CDR3 regions were amplified from genomic DNA using the immunoSEQ Assay, a bias-controlled multiplex PCR. The original pipeline was this. Within the assay, amplification of reference gene primers was used to estimate how many nucleated cells each sample contained. To quantify the absolute abundance of each unique TCRbeta CDR3 rearrangement, sequence reads were collapsed and filtered. For each sample, productive Simpson clonality was calculated as the square root of Simpson's diversity index across productive rearrangements. The clones in this table, taken by TCRdb from immuneACCESS, are in-frame only. Not every clone is retained; where verified, under half of the shortfall comes from an unresolved V gene, and the cause of the rest is unknown. V and J calls and clone size follow that table, whereas D and trimming were derived from the DNA. Within this sample are 100,000 to 110,000 clones, with approximately 80% of them counted one time only. The top ten hold roughly an eighth of the sample.

This sample stems from a study of blood T cell repertoires in COVID-19 (dated by TCRdb to the early 2020s). With respect to the entire study: Samples from collaborators originated in the United States, Italy and Spain and spanned both the acute and convalescent phases of COVID-19. The material from the prospective study consisted of cDNA or gDNA derived from T cells, B-cell-depleted T cells, or PBMCs. Subjects who had been exposed to COVID-19, were actively infected with it, or had recovered from it provided the deeply sampled blood TCRbeta repertoires that made up the dataset. A freely available public database, intended as a resource for researchers studying the immune response to SARS-CoV-2, is where the repertoires were released. Samples were obtained from the ongoing ImmuneRACE study (first 160 participants) and from about 1,300 subjects provided by 6 global collaborators. The sample metadata nearly always contained a de-identified subject ID, COVID-19 status, age in years and sex. Where available, HLA class I and class II types were taken from metadata supplied by the sample provider and were not determined by assay-based typing. The full study reports these points: How much clinical and demographic metadata was included differed by source and by participant, and the metadata was provided uncurated.

V trim: 3 bases; J trim: 6 bases; unmatched bases: 8. The germline V gene encodes CDR1 SGHRS and CDR2 YFSETQ. The CDR3 holds 16 amino acids from the cysteine to the phenylalanine. Only the CDR3 part of the read is kept: 48 bases, read in frame from the first base. Whole blood was collected in K2EDTA tubes by collaborating institutions according to the institutions' own protocols. For TCRbeta analysis, collaborator samples were shipped as frozen whole blood, as isolated PBMCs, or as DNA extracted from either sample type. The specimen was peripheral blood. The chain is assembled from TRBV5-1 and TRBJ2-1; 11 middle bases align to TRBD2. The receptor was derived from a man in his fifties with active or convalescent COVID-19. The CDR3 region has the sequence CASSSRIAGGGNEQFF. The sequence in DNA is TGCGCCAGCAGCTCTCGAATAGCGGGAGGGGGCAATGAGCAGTTCTTC.